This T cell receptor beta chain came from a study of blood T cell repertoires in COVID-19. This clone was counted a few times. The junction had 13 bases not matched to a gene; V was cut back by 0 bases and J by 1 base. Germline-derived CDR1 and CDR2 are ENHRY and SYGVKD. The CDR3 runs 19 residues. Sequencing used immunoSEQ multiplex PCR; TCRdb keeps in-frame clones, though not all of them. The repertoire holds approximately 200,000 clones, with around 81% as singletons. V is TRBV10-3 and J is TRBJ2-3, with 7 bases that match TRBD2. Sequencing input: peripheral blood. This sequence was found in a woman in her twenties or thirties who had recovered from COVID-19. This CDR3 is CAISESRGGAGIRTDTQYF. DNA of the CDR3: TGTGCCATCAGTGAGTCGAGGGGAGGAGCGGGAATTCGCACAGATACGCAGTATTTT.